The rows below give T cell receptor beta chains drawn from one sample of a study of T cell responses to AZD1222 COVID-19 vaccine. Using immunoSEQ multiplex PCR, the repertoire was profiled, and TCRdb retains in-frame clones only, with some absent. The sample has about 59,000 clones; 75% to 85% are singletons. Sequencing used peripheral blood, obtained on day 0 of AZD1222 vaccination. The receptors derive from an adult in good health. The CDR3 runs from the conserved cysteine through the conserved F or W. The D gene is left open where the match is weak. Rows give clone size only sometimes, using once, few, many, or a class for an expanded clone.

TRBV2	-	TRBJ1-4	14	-	CASRYRETNEKLFF	TGTGCCAGCAGGTACAGGGAGACTAATGAAAAACTGTTTTTT
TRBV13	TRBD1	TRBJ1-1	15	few	CASSFVDRGGFGAFF	TGTGCCAGCAGCTTTGTGGACAGGGGAGGGTTTGGAGCTTTCTTT
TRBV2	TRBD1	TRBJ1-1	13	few	CASSDTIQGADFF	TGTGCCAGCAGTGACACTATACAGGGGGCAGATTTCTTT
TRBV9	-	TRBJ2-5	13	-	CASSVGREKTQYF	TGTGCCAGCAGCGTAGGCCGGGAAAAGACCCAGTACTTC
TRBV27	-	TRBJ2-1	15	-	CASSFSLSSYNEQFF	TGTGCCAGCAGTTTTTCTCTTAGCTCCTACAATGAGCAGTTCTTC
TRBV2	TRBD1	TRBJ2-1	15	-	CASNPEVAGGNEQFF	TGTGCCAGCAACCCAGAGGTCGCAGGGGGCAATGAGCAGTTCTTC
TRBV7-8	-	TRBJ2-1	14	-	CASSFWRDINEQFF	TGTGCCAGCAGCTTCTGGCGGGATATCAATGAGCAGTTCTTC
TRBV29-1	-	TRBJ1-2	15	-	CSVESQAPPNYGYTF	TGCAGCGTTGAATCACAGGCCCCCCCAAACTATGGCTACACCTTC
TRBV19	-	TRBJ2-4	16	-	CASSISGAGRQNIQYF	TGTGCCAGTAGTATTTCTGGGGCAGGGAGGCAAAACATTCAGTACTTC
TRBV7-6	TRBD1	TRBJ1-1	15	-	CASSSTGEGDTEAFF	TGTGCCAGCAGCTCCACAGGGGAAGGGGACACTGAAGCTTTCTTT
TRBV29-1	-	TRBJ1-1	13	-	CSVHQWERTEAFF	TGCAGCGTCCACCAGTGGGAGAGAACTGAAGCTTTCTTT
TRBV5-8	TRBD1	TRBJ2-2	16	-	CASSSGQGRFGGELFF	TGTGCCAGCAGCTCTGGACAGGGGAGATTCGGCGGGGAGCTGTTTTTT
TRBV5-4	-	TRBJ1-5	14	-	CASSPVPGDQPQHF	TGTGCCAGCAGCCCGGTCCCCGGGGATCAGCCCCAGCATTTT
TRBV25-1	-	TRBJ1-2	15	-	CASSDSQTDVYGYTF	TGTGCCAGCAGCGATAGCCAAACCGACGTCTATGGCTACACCTTC
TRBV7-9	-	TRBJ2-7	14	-	CASSPGTHSYEQYF	TGTGCCAGCAGCCCAGGGACCCACAGCTACGAGCAGTACTTC
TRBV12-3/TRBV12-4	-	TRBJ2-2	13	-	CASSFHGAGELFF	TGTGCCAGCAGTTTCCATGGAGCCGGGGAGCTGTTTTTT
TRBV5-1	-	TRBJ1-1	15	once	CASSLVRGGNTEAFF	TGCGCCAGCAGCTTGGTGCGAGGCGGGAACACTGAAGCTTTCTTT
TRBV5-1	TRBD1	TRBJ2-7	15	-	CASSEGGQGRDEQYF	TGCGCCAGCAGCGAAGGGGGACAGGGTAGGGACGAGCAGTACTTC
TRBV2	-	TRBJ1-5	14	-	CASSVTGSNQPQHF	TGTGCCAGCAGTGTAACAGGGAGCAATCAGCCCCAGCATTTT
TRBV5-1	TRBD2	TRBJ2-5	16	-	CASSAGTSGWEETQYF	TGCGCCAGCAGCGCTGGGACTAGCGGGTGGGAAGAGACCCAGTACTTC
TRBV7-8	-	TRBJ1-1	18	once	CASSLGRKAGLMNTEAFF	TGTGCCAGCAGCTTAGGGCGGAAGGCGGGGCTTATGAACACTGAAGCTTTCTTT
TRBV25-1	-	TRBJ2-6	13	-	CASSVGEANVLTF	TGTGCCAGCAGTGTGGGCGAGGCCAACGTCCTGACTTTC
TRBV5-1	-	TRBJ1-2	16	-	CASSLGGLWSNYGYTF	TGCGCCAGCAGCTTGGGGGGCCTCTGGAGTAACTATGGCTACACCTTC
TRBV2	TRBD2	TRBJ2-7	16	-	CASSLGDLAGGREQYF	TGTGCCAGCAGCCTAGGCGATTTAGCGGGAGGGCGCGAGCAGTACTTC
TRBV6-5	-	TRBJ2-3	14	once	CASEGRLVSDTQYF	TGTGCCAGCGAAGGGAGATTAGTGTCAGATACGCAGTATTTT
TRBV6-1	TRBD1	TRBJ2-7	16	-	CASSGASGTGPYEQYF	TGTGCCAGCAGTGGGGCTTCCGGGACAGGCCCCTACGAGCAGTACTTC
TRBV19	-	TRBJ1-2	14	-	CAINQPGHNYGYTF	TGTGCCATCAATCAACCAGGTCACAACTATGGCTACACCTTC
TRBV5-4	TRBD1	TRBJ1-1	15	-	CASSYRDRGDPEAFF	TGTGCCAGCAGCTACCGGGACAGGGGGGACCCTGAAGCTTTCTTT
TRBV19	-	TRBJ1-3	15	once	CASSPWTASGNTIYF	TGTGCCAGTAGCCCTTGGACAGCTTCTGGAAACACCATATATTTT
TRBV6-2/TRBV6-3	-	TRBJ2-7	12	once	CASSWTADEQYF	TGTGCCAGCAGTTGGACGGCAGACGAGCAGTACTTC
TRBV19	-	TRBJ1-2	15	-	CASTSQGFPLDGYTF	TGTGCCAGTACCTCCCAGGGATTCCCCCTCGATGGCTACACCTTC
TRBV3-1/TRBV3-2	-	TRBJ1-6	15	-	CASSQDNRFYSPLHF	TGTGCCAGCAGCCAAGACAACAGGTTCTATTCACCCCTCCACTTT
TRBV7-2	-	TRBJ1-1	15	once	CASSLYGVMNTEAFF	TGTGCCAGCAGCTTATACGGGGTGATGAACACTGAAGCTTTCTTT
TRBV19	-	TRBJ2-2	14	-	CASLSGPNTGELFF	TGTGCCAGCCTAAGCGGGCCTAACACCGGGGAGCTGTTTTTT
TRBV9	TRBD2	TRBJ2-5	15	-	CASSVTSGRAETQYF	TGTGCCAGCAGCGTAACTAGCGGGAGAGCAGAGACCCAGTACTTC
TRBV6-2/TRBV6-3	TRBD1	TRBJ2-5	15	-	CASSYATGAQETQYF	TGTGCCAGCAGTTACGCTACAGGGGCCCAAGAGACCCAGTACTTC
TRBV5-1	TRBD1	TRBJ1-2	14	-	CASSLGPGGNGYTF	TGCGCCAGCAGCTTGGGACCAGGGGGCAATGGCTACACCTTC
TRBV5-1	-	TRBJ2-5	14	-	CASSLVASGETQYF	TGCGCCAGCAGCTTGGTGGCTAGTGGGGAGACCCAGTACTTC
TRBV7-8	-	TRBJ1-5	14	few	CASSFNLGNQPQHF	TGTGCCAGCAGCTTTAACCTCGGCAATCAGCCCCAGCATTTT
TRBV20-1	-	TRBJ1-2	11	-	CSAPLWNGYTF	TGCAGTGCTCCACTTTGGAATGGCTACACCTTC
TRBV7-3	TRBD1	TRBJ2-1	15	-	CASSFQGAGSNEQFF	TGTGCCAGCAGCTTCCAGGGGGCTGGCAGCAATGAGCAGTTCTTC
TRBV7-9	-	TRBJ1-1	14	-	CASSLGGLNTEAFF	TGTGCCAGCAGCTTAGGGGGGTTGAACACTGAAGCTTTCTTT
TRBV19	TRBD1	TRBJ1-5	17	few	CASRLLPGTARRQPQHF	TGTGCCAGTAGATTATTACCCGGGACAGCCCGACGCCAGCCCCAGCATTTT
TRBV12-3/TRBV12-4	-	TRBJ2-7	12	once	CASSLGTYEQYF	TGTGCCAGCAGTTTAGGAACCTACGAGCAGTACTTC
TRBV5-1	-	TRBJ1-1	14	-	CASSPGTEGTEAFF	TGCGCCAGCAGCCCCGGGACTGAGGGGACTGAAGCTTTCTTT
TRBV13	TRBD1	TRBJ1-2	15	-	CASSLEGAFLDGYTF	TGTGCCAGCAGCTTGGAGGGGGCATTCCTGGATGGCTACACCTTC
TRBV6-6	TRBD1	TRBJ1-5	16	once	CASRNRDREGNQPQHF	TGTGCCAGCCGTAACCGGGACAGGGAAGGCAATCAGCCCCAGCATTTT
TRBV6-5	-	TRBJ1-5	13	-	CASSYAQGQPQHF	TGTGCCAGCAGTTACGCACAGGGCCAGCCCCAGCATTTT
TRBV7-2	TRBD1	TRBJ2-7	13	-	CASSSDRGGEQYF	TGTGCCAGCAGCTCGGACAGGGGCGGCGAGCAGTACTTC
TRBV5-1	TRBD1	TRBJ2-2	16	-	CASSSRQGVGTGELFF	TGCGCCAGCAGCTCCAGACAGGGAGTCGGGACCGGGGAGCTGTTTTTT
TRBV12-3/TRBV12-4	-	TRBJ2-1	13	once	CASSPTGYNEQFF	TGTGCCAGCAGTCCCACAGGATACAATGAGCAGTTCTTC
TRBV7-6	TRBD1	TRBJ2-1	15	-	CASSLRTGEYNEQFF	TGTGCCAGCAGCCTGAGGACAGGGGAATACAATGAGCAGTTCTTC
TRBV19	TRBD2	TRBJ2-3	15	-	CASRLSGRVSDTQYF	TGTGCCAGTAGGCTTAGCGGGAGGGTGTCAGATACGCAGTATTTT
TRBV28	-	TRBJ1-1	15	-	CASSSPSTGNTEAFF	TGTGCCAGCAGTTCCCCCTCGACAGGGAACACTGAAGCTTTCTTT
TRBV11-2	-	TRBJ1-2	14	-	CASSLDQGFYGYTF	TGTGCCAGCAGCTTAGATCAGGGATTCTATGGCTACACCTTC